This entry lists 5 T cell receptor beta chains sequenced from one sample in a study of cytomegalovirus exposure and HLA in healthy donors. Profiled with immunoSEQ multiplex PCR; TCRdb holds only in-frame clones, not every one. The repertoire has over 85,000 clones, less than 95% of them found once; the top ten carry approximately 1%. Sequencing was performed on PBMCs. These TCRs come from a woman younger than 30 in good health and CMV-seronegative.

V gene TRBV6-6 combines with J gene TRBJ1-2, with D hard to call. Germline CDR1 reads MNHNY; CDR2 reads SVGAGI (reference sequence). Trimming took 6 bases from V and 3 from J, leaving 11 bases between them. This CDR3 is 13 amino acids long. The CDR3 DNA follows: TGTGCCAGCAGCTCGACTCGGGACTATGGCTACACCTTC. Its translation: CASSSTRDYGYTF.

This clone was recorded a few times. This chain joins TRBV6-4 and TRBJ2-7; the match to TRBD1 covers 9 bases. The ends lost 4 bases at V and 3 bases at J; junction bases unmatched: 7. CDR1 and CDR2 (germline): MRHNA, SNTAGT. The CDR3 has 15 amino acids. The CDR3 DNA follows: TGTGCCAGCAGTGTCCGGGACAGGGCTTTCTACGAGCAGTACTTC. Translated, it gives CASSVRDRAFYEQYF.

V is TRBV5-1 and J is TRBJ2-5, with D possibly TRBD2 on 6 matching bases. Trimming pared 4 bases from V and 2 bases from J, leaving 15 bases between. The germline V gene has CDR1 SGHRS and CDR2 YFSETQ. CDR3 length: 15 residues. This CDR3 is CASSPSAGSQETQYF. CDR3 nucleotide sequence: TGCGCCAGCAGCCCCTCGGCGGGAAGTCAAGAGACCCAGTACTTC.

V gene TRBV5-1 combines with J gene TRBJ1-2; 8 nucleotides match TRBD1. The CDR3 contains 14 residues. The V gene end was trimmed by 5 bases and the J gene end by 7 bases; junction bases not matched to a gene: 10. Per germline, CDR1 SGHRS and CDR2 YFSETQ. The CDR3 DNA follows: TGCGCCAGCAGACCCCGGACAGGGTATCGTGGCTACACCTTC. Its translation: CASRPRTGYRGYTF.

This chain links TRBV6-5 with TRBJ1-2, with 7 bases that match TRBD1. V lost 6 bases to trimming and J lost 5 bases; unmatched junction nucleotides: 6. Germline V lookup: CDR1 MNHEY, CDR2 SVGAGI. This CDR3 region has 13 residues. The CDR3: CASSWTGIYGYTF. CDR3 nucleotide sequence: TGTGCCAGCAGCTGGACAGGCATTTATGGCTACACCTTC.